One sample yielded the 2 T cell receptor beta chains listed below, sequenced in a study of cytomegalovirus exposure and HLA in healthy donors. Vbeta (60) and Jbeta (13) primers were used in the PCR. TCRdb keeps only in-frame clones here, not all; method: immunoSEQ multiplex PCR. The table includes approximately 69,000 clones, around 74% detected once. Specimen: PBMCs. The receptors stem from a woman in her 30s in good health and CMV-seropositive.

The chain combines TRBV18 with TRBJ1-1, with D possibly TRBD1 on 5 matching bases. V dropped 1 base and J dropped 2 bases, with 11 bases sitting between them. The CDR3 covers 15 residues. Germline assignment: CDR1 KGHSH and CDR2 LQKENI. The CDR3, as DNA: TGTGCCAGCTCACCACAGGACACACCTAACACTGAAGCTTTCTTT. Encoded protein: CASSPQDTPNTEAFF.

This clone was detected once. This chain links TRBV2 with TRBJ2-2; the D gene is possibly TRBD2 (6 bases). The CDR3 extends over 15 amino acids. CDR1 is SNHLY, CDR2 FYNNEI, per germline. The V end lost 5 bases, the J end lost 1 base, and 11 bases lay between the germline ends. This CDR3 is CASSYMEGNTGELFF. As DNA, the CDR3 is TGTGCCAGCAGTTACATGGAGGGGAACACCGGGGAGCTGTTTTTT.